This TCR beta chain was recorded in a study of blood T cell repertoires in COVID-19. Study background: The United States, Italy and Spain supplied acute and convalescent COVID-19 samples. The cDNA or gDNA used as material had been derived from T cells, B-cell-depleted T cells, or PBMCs.

As originally analysed: Researchers report that nucleated cell counts were estimated from reference gene primer amplification. Repertoires were generated with immunoSEQ multiplex PCR, while TCRdb's copy carries only in-frame clones and drops some. The V and J calls and clone size are taken from that table; D and trimming were inferred from the DNA. The data contain just under 350,000 clones, around 91% of them singletons. There are 14 residues in the CDR3. Trimming at V came to 5 bases and at J to 2 bases, leaving 4 bases not matched to a gene. CDR1 is SGHTA and CDR2 is FQGNSA in the germline V gene.

The sequence was collected from a woman between 18 and 29 years old who had recovered from COVID-19. This chain uses TRBV7-2 with TRBJ2-3; 7 bases align to TRBD2. The material sequenced was peripheral blood. The CDR3 coding sequence is TGTGCCAGCAGCACCCGGGACTACACAGATACGCAGTATTTT. Translating it yields CASSTRDYTDTQYF.